This TCR beta chain originates from a study of blood T cell repertoires in COVID-19 (dated by TCRdb to 2020 to 2022). Looking at the study overall: Collaborator samples came from the United States, Italy and Spain and covered acute and convalescent phases of COVID-19. The material from the prospective study consisted of cDNA or gDNA derived from T cells, B-cell-depleted T cells, or PBMCs. Subjects who had been exposed to COVID-19, were actively infected with it, or had recovered from it provided the deeply sampled blood TCRbeta repertoires that made up the dataset. The repertoires were made available in a free public database intended to serve as a resource for research on the immune response to SARS-CoV-2. The samples were drawn from the first 160 participants of the ongoing ImmuneRACE study and from 1,254 subjects provided by 6 global collaborators. A de-identified subject ID, COVID-19 status, age in years and sex were almost always included in the sample metadata. Where available, HLA class I and class II types were taken from metadata supplied by the sample provider and were not determined by assay-based typing. Results and caveats for the whole study, not just this receptor: How much clinical and demographic metadata was included differed by source and by participant, and the metadata was provided uncurated.

Trimming leaves V shorter by 0 bases and J shorter by 10 bases, with the junction holding 10 bases beyond the gene matches. The CDR3, cysteine through phenylalanine, is 15 amino acids long. Just CDR3 DNA is preserved here, 45 bases in frame from base 1. From the germline V gene, CDR1 is SGHRS and CDR2 is YFSETQ. TCRbeta CDR3 regions were amplified from genomic DNA by means of the immunoSEQ Assay, a bias-controlled multiplex PCR. On the study's bioinformatics: Within the assay, amplification of reference gene primers was used to estimate how many nucleated cells each sample contained. To quantify the absolute abundance of each unique TCRbeta CDR3 rearrangement, sequence reads were collapsed and filtered. For each sample, productive Simpson clonality was calculated by taking the square root of Simpson's diversity index across productive rearrangements. TCRdb holds this immuneACCESS table with in-frame rearrangements only. Some clones are missing; in checked studies, unresolved V genes explain under half, and the rest has no known cause. The DNA gave D and trimming, while V, J and clone size come from that table. The sample table lists about 120,000 clones, around 80% of them with a count of one. 0.83% of the sample is held by the ten biggest clonotypes.

Note on this clone: This receptor's antigen is unknown. Base quality data are lacking; no much larger clone is found one base away.

Whole blood was collected in K2EDTA tubes by collaborating institutions according to the institutions' own protocols. For TCRbeta analysis, collaborators shipped samples as frozen whole blood, isolated PBMCs, or DNA extracted from either of those sample types. The sequence derives from a woman in her 70s with acute or convalescent COVID-19. Sequenced: peripheral blood. The rearranged segments are TRBV5-1 and TRBJ2-3; 8 junctional bases match TRBD1. The nucleotide sequence reads as follows: TGCGCCAGCAGCTTGGAACCGGGACAGGAAATTGCGCAGTATTTT. Its protein product is CASSLEPGQEIAQYF.